This T cell receptor (beta chain) comes out of a study of T cells after yellow fever vaccination. The CDR3 sequence is 16 residues long. The germline V gene encodes CDR1 SGHRS and CDR2 YFSETQ. V lost 7 bases and J lost 0, with 14 bases in between. Only a few counts were recorded for this clonotype. TCRdb re-analysed the 5' RACE reads in MiXCR, keeping a single row per CDR3 protein. The sample includes about 160,000 distinct CDR3 sequences, about 7% of them seen just once. The source of this sequence is a young man who received the YFV17D yellow fever vaccine. The gene calls are TRBV5-1 and TRBJ2-6; the D is unclear. The sample here was CD4+ T cells sorted from PBMCs, taken more than 4 days after the first yellow fever vaccination. The CDR3 bases are TGCGCCAGCTCCCTAGGGCAGTTCTCTGGGGCCAACGTCCTGACTTTC. It is translated as CASSLGQFSGANVLTF.